These 10 T cell receptor beta chains came from one sample sequenced in a study of blood T cell repertoires in COVID-19. Assay: immunoSEQ multiplex PCR; the TCRdb copy retains only in-frame clones and omits some. The sample has roughly 120,000 clones, just under 90% seen once. The sequencing sample was made of peripheral blood. Receptors were obtained from a human donor in a cohort sampled during active COVID-19.

This clone occurred once. The chain uses TRBV27 and TRBJ2-3; a possible D gene is TRBD2 (6 bases). The CDR3 has 16 amino acids. Trimming pared 5 bases from V and 5 bases from J, leaving 20 bases between. Looked up from germline, CDR1 is MNHEY and CDR2 is SMNVEV (reference sequence). The CDR3 is CASSPLTGGPEDTQYF. The CDR3 coding sequence is TGTGCCAGCAGTCCTCTGACCGGGGGTCCCGAAGATACGCAGTATTTT.

V is TRBV19 and J is TRBJ1-6; 8 bases fit TRBD1. Germline CDR1 reads LNHDA; CDR2 reads SQIVND (reference sequence). This CDR3 is built from 14 residues. The V gene end was trimmed by 5 bases and the J gene end by 10 bases; junction bases not matched to a gene: 7. The CDR3 region is CASSPDRGGSPLHF. The CDR3 DNA reads as TGTGCCAGTAGTCCCGACAGGGGTGGATCACCCCTCCACTTT.

The V call is TRBV6-5, the J call TRBJ2-2; TRBD2 might be the D (5 bases). This CDR3 comprises 12 residues. With 5 bases removed from V and 6 bases from J, the gap between germline ends came to 7 bases. Germline values: CDR1 MNHEY, CDR2 SVGAGI. CDR3 loop: CASSLAAGELFF. CDR3 nucleotide sequence: TGTGCCAGCAGTCTAGCTGCCGGGGAGCTGTTTTTT.

The J gene is TRBJ1-2, the V gene TRBV25-1; the match to TRBD1 covers 7 bases. The CDR3 spans 14 residues. Trimming removed 4 bases from V and 2 bases from J; junction bases left unmatched: 4. CDR1 is MGHDK and CDR2 is SYGVNS in the germline V gene. The CDR3 DNA follows: TGTGCCAGCAGTGCCAGGGGGTGGAACTATGGCTACACCTTC. Translating it yields CASSARGWNYGYTF.

The chain has TRBV9 and TRBJ2-3; 11 nucleotides match TRBD2. Germline CDR1 SGDLS, CDR2 YYNGEE. The J segment lost 1 base and the V segment lost 0 bases, leaving 1 base of the junction unmatched. The CDR3 is made up of 16 amino acids. The CDR3 DNA reads TGTGCCAGCAGCGTAGCACTAGCGGGGGGCACAGATACGCAGTATTTT. This gives the protein CASSVALAGGTDTQYF.

For the CDR3, the DNA is TGTGCCAGCAGCCCAAGCCCCCGGACTAGCGGTGAGCAGTACTTC. Its protein is CASSPSPRTSGEQYF. The V gene is TRBV9, the J gene TRBJ2-7; 10 positions match TRBD2. After removal of 4 bases from V and 7 bases from J, the junction contained 11 bases not matched to a gene. The CDR3 totals 15 residues. Germline lookup yields CDR1 SGDLS and CDR2 YYNGEE.

The rearrangement joins TRBV7-2 to TRBJ1-1; a weak D match, TRBD1 (5 bases). The CDR3 is made up of 14 amino acids. Germline CDR1 SGHTA, CDR2 FQGNSA. Trimming left V 2 bases short and J 2 bases short, with 9 bases between. This CDR3 reads CASSLQGTNTEAFF. The CDR3 nucleotides read TGTGCCAGCAGCTTACAGGGTACCAACACTGAAGCTTTCTTT.

As for this clone: Other DNA sequences in the same sample also yield this CDR3. This sequence joins TRBV21-1 and TRBJ2-7; TRBD2 is the table's D call and was not checked against the DNA. TRBV21-1 corresponds to a pseudogene. The CDR3 has 19 amino acids. This CDR3 is CASSTRRASGGPGNHEQYF. The CDR3 nucleotides read TGTGCCAGCAGCACCCGGCGGGCTAGCGGGGGGCCGGGGAACCACGAACAGTACTTC.

This clone has just one count. The chain combines TRBV3-1 (or the pseudogene TRBV3-2) with TRBJ2-5; D remains unclear. Trimming took off 4 bases at V and 2 bases at J, with 5 bases between the two ends. CDR1 and CDR2 from the germline V gene are LGHDT and YNNKEL (reference sequence). The CDR3 runs 12 residues. The CDR3: CASSPRQETQYF. The CDR3 nucleotides read TGTGCCAGCAGCCCCCGGCAAGAGACCCAGTACTTC.

The J gene is TRBJ1-2, the V gene TRBV4-2; 7 positions agree with TRBD1. Germline V lookup: CDR1 LGHNA, CDR2 YNFKEQ. The CDR3 covers 14 residues. The ends lost 1 base at V and 5 bases at J; junction bases unmatched: 4. The CDR3 nucleotides are TGTGCCAGCAGCCAAGGAGGGGGCGTGTATGGCTACACCTTC. This sequence encodes CASSQGGGVYGYTF.